The 32 T cell receptor beta chains presented below share a single source sample, sequenced in a study of T and B cells in COVID-19 patients. Blood genomic DNA input for TRB amplification was 250-500 ng. Multiplex PCR with BIOMED2 TRB-A/B primer pools amplified TRB rearrangements. TCRdb fed the multiplex PCR reads into MiXCR, producing one record per CDR3 protein. The sample gives about 16,000 distinct CDR3 sequences, around a quarter of which show up once; around 3.1% is in the top ten. The specimen was blood. The receptors stem from a human donor who had recovered from COVID-19.

The CDR3 DNA reads TGTGCCACCAGTAAAGGTGACTATGGCTACACCTTC. Its protein is CATSKGDYGYTF. The chain is built from TRBV24-1 and TRBJ1-2; D is undetermined. CDR1 and CDR2 from the germline V gene are KGHDR and SFDVKD. V lost 6 bases, J lost 3 bases, and 7 bases lay in between. This CDR3 is 12 amino acids long.

This chain links TRBV6-1 with TRBJ2-5, with 10 bases identical to TRBD2. From germline, CDR1 is MNHNS and CDR2 SASEGT. V was clipped by 11 bases and J by 6 bases; unmatched bases: 15. This CDR3 comprises 15 residues. CDR3 sequence reads: CAAGGSGRVRKTQYF. The CDR3 region has the DNA TGTGCCGCCGGGGGAAGCGGGAGGGTAAGAAAGACCCAGTACTTC.

The chain links TRBV24-1 to TRBJ2-7; D is possibly TRBD1 or TRBD2 (5 bases each). With 0 bases removed from V and 7 bases from J, the gap between germline ends came to 15 bases. There are 15 residues in the CDR3. Germline loops: CDR1 KGHDR, CDR2 SFDVKD. CDR3 nucleotide sequence: TGTGCCACCAGTGATTTGTTAGACGGGAAGGGGGAGCAGTACTTC. Encoded protein: CATSDLLDGKGEQYF.

The CDR3, as DNA: TGTGCCAGCAGCGAGGGGGGGGGAAGGCAGCCCCAGCATTTT. It translates to CASSEGGGRQPQHF. The rearrangement links TRBV9 to TRBJ1-5; tentatively, D is TRBD1 (6 bases). Germline CDR1 is SGDLS and CDR2 is YYNGEE. This CDR3 has 14 amino acids. The germline V and J ends were trimmed by 3 bases and 7 bases, with 14 bases remaining between them.

This clonotype is classed as medium-sized. CDR3 loop: CASTMEGHYNEQFF. Written as DNA, the CDR3 is TGTGCCAGCACCATGGAGGGCCATTACAATGAGCAGTTCTTC. J is TRBJ2-1 and V is TRBV12-3 or TRBV12-4; D is possibly TRBD2 (6 bases). This CDR3 is built from 14 residues. V was cut by 7 bases and J by 4 bases, with 14 bases left in between.

This clonotype turned up a few times. The rearrangement links TRBV29-1 to TRBJ2-7; D not resolved. V gave up 0 bases and J gave up 3 bases, with 9 bases separating them. Germline V gene lookup returns CDR1 SQVTM and CDR2 ANQGSEA. The CDR3 is 13 residues long. CDR3 loop: CSVEDTAVYEQYF. The CDR3 region has the DNA TGCAGCGTTGAAGATACGGCCGTCTACGAGCAGTACTTC.

This clonotype is a singleton in its sample. The V call is TRBV25-1, the J call TRBJ1-6; no reliable D call. The germline gives CDR1 MGHDK, CDR2 SYGVNS. V lost 5 bases to trimming and J lost 9 bases, with 14 bases between them. The CDR3 runs 14 residues. The CDR3 is CASSRSGPTSPLHF. CDR3 in DNA: TGTGCCAGCAGTAGGTCCGGACCAACTTCACCCCTCCACTTT.

This rearrangement joins TRBV7-2 to TRBJ2-1; D unclear. The CDR3 contains 14 residues. CDR1 and CDR2 (germline): SGHTA, FQGNSA. Trimming cost V 5 bases and J 11 bases, with 19 bases left between them. CDR3 loop: CASSLLHRVSKQFF. The CDR3 nucleotides are TGTGCCAGCAGCCTTCTCCATAGGGTCAGTAAGCAGTTCTTC.

This clonotype turned up a few times. This chain links TRBV5-4 with TRBJ2-7; no firm D call. From germline, CDR1 is SGHNT and CDR2 YYREEE (reference sequence). CDR3 length equals 13 residues. V shed 3 bases and J shed 0 bases, with 7 bases lying between them. The CDR3 region is CASSSASSYEQYF. Here the CDR3 DNA reads TGTGCCAGCAGCTCAGCGAGCTCCTACGAGCAGTACTTC.

Only a few counts were recorded for this clonotype. The chain is built from TRBV6-6 and TRBJ1-2; D is uncertain. V was shortened by 2 bases and J by 3 bases, with 19 bases between the two germline ends. The CDR3 contains 17 residues. CDR1 is MNHNY and CDR2 is SVGAGI in the germline V gene (reference sequence). The DNA for the CDR3 is TGTGCCAGCAGTTACCCCCCTTTTAATTACAACTACTATGGCTACACCTTC. Translation: CASSYPPFNYNYYGYTF.

This clonotype is deemed medium-sized. The gene calls are TRBV29-1 and TRBJ1-4; possibly TRBD1 for D (6 bases). V was clipped by 7 bases and J by 7 bases, with 13 bases between them. CDR3 size: 12 residues. Germline CDR1 is SQVTM and CDR2 is ANQGSEA. The CDR3 protein is CSAGGHGEKLFF. In DNA, the CDR3 is TGCAGCGCCGGGGGACACGGTGAAAAACTGTTTTTT.

This clonotype was seen only a few times. The rearrangement uses TRBV5-4 and TRBJ2-1; unclear D gene. The CDR3 covers 13 residues. Deletions cut 6 bases from V and 10 bases from J, with 17 bases between. Per germline, CDR1 SGHNT and CDR2 YYREEE (reference sequence). DNA of the CDR3: TGTGCCAGCATCGTGGACCTTGATGGAGAGCAGTTCTTC. Residues: CASIVDLDGEQFF.

This clonotype was observed a few times. This chain joins TRBV7-2 and TRBJ2-1, with D possibly TRBD1 on 5 matching bases. Trimming shortened V by 5 bases and J by 8 bases, and 13 bases separated the two germline ends. Looked up from germline, CDR1 is SGHTA and CDR2 is FQGNSA. CDR3 length: 13 residues. This CDR3 reads CASSLTIRDEQFF. In DNA form, the CDR3 reads TGTGCCAGCAGCCTAACCATCAGGGATGAGCAGTTCTTC. Looking up the rest from reference TRBV7-2 and TRBJ2-1 gives the full variable domain: GAGVSQSPSNKVTEKGKDVELRCDPISGHTALYWYRQSLGQGLEFLIYFQGNSAPDKSGLPSDRFSAERTGGSVSTLTIQRTQQEDSAVYLCASSLTIRDEQFFGPGTRLTVL.

Many counts were recorded for this clonotype. V is TRBV27 and J is TRBJ2-1, with TRBD1 identical over 9 bases. The CDR3 length is 20 residues. CDR1 and CDR2 from the germline V gene are MNHEY and SMNVEV (reference sequence). The V and J ends lost 5 bases and 0 bases, in that order; junction bases with no gene match: 17. This chain's CDR3 is CASSPYYRDRVKSSYNEQFF. The CDR3 coding sequence is TGTGCCAGCAGTCCGTACTACCGGGACAGGGTCAAGAGCTCCTACAATGAGCAGTTCTTC.

The genes are TRBV12-3 or TRBV12-4 and TRBJ2-7, with 8 nucleotides matching TRBD1. V lost 8 bases and J lost 6; bases outside the gene matches: 24. This CDR3 has 18 residues. CDR3 DNA: TGTGCCAGCGGTGCGTATGACAGGGGACGAAAATTTAAGGGCGAGCAGTACTTC. Its protein is CASGAYDRGRKFKGEQYF.

The chain has TRBV11-1 and TRBJ2-7, with 9 positions matching TRBD1. J was trimmed by 3 bases and V by 4 bases; bases with no gene match: 7. This CDR3 spans 15 amino acids. CDR1 SGHAT and CDR2 FQDESV come from the germline V gene (reference sequence). CDR3 residues: CASSSPTGGGYEQYF. The CDR3 nucleotides are TGTGCCAGCAGCTCGCCGACAGGGGGTGGCTACGAGCAGTACTTC. Variable domain in full (rest from reference TRBV11-1 and TRBJ2-7): EAEVAQSPRYKITEKSQAVAFWCDPISGHATLYWYRQILGQGPELLVQFQDESVVDDSQLPKDRFSAERLKGVDSTLKIQPAELGDSAMYLCASSSPTGGGYEQYFGPGTRLTVT.

This clonotype is medium-sized (0.01 to 0.1%) by share. This chain connects TRBV29-1 to TRBJ2-7; 8 bases are a match to TRBD1. Germline CDR1 SQVTM, CDR2 ANQGSEA. V gave up 7 bases and J gave up 3 bases; unmatched junction bases: 8. The CDR3 has 13 amino acids. CDR3 coding DNA: TGCAGCGCGGAAGGGGACAGGCACTACGAGCAGTACTTC. Its translation: CSAEGDRHYEQYF.

In this sample, this clonotype turned up many times. The chain uses TRBV12-3 or TRBV12-4 and TRBJ1-3; D is unresolved. The V gene lost 7 bases and the J gene lost 0 bases, with 7 bases spanning the gap. The CDR3 has 13 amino acids. CDR3 coding DNA: TGTGCCAGCAACACTCGCTCTGGAAACACCATATATTTT. Amino acid sequence: CASNTRSGNTIYF.

J is TRBJ2-4 and V is TRBV19; maybe TRBD2 (5 bases). The CDR3 is made up of 16 amino acids. Germline values: CDR1 LNHDA, CDR2 SQIVND (reference sequence). Trimming pared 7 bases from V and 0 bases from J, leaving 16 bases between. CDR3 amino acids: CASTQQTTLAKNIQYF. Written as DNA, the CDR3 is TGTGCCAGTACTCAACAGACTACTCTAGCCAAAAACATTCAGTACTTC.

Points on this clonotype: One end of the junction varies from germline; a read error may be responsible. J is TRBJ2-3 and V is TRBV6-4; D is unclear. The CDR3 runs to 11 residues. Germline loops: CDR1 MRHNA, CDR2 SNTAGT. The CDR3: CVSSVGDTQYF. The CDR3, as DNA: TGTGTCAGCAGTGTGGGAGATACGCAGTATTTT.

This clonotype was picked up many times. The chain employs TRBV12-3 or TRBV12-4 and TRBJ2-1, with D uncertain. V dropped 7 bases and J dropped 11 bases, with 15 bases sitting between them. There are 12 residues in the CDR3. For the CDR3, the DNA is TGTGCCAGCAACATACCGGGTGCTAAGCAGTTCTTC. This codes for CASNIPGAKQFF.

This clonotype was seen ten or more times. The CDR3 region is CASSLRGPAVGYTF. The DNA of the CDR3 is TGTGCCAGTAGTCTCCGAGGGCCTGCGGTTGGCTACACCTTC. The chain employs TRBV19 and TRBJ1-2; D not resolved. Trimming pared 5 bases from V and 7 bases from J, leaving 17 bases between. The CDR3 is 14 residues long. Germline V gives CDR1 LNHDA, CDR2 SQIVND (reference sequence).

This clonotype was seen a few times. The V call is TRBV27, the J call TRBJ2-7; 8 bases match TRBD1. The CDR3 has 17 residues. V dropped 1 base and J dropped 7; count of bases not matched to a gene: 15. CDR1 MNHEY and CDR2 SMNVEV come from the germline V gene (reference sequence). The DNA for the CDR3 is TGTGCCAGCAGTTTATTTATGAGCCAGGGGGCCCCCGATGAGCAGTACTTC. Protein: CASSLFMSQGAPDEQYF.

This clonotype was recorded at least ten times. The gene calls are TRBV19 and TRBJ1-5, with a weak D call TRBD1 (5 bases). Trimming took off 5 bases at V and 3 bases at J, with 14 bases between the two ends. CDR3 length: 15 amino acids. In germline, CDR1 is LNHDA, CDR2 SQIVND (reference sequence). The CDR3 nucleotides are TGTGCCAGTAGTTTTGGTACAGGTTACAATCAGCCCCAGCATTTT. Amino acids: CASSFGTGYNQPQHF.

This clonotype ranks as medium-sized (0.01 to 0.1%). The rearrangement joins TRBV11-1 to TRBJ2-2, with a tentative D call TRBD2 (6 bases). The ends were cut back, 8 bases at V and 3 bases at J, with 7 bases in the middle. The CDR3 is 12 amino acids. Germline CDR1 is SGHAT and CDR2 is FQDESV (reference sequence). The CDR3 DNA reads as TGTGCCAGCGGAGGGTACACCGGGGAGCTGTTTTTT. Translation gives CASGGYTGELFF.

Many counts were recorded for this clonotype. The chain combines TRBV30 with TRBJ1-2; 7 bases agree with TRBD1. With 4 bases clipped from V and 4 bases from J, the junction kept 6 bases outside the gene matches. From germline, CDR1 is GTSNPN and CDR2 SVGIG (reference sequence). The CDR3 sequence is 13 residues long. CDR3 coding DNA: TGTGCCTGGACCCCCGGGGACAGCTATGGCTACACCTTC. Translating gives CAWTPGDSYGYTF.

The table lists this clonotype with many counts. The chain joins TRBV6-1 to TRBJ1-3, with 7 bases aligning to TRBD1. The CDR3 covers 15 residues. V dropped 4 bases and J dropped 0; count of bases not matched to a gene: 3. Germline V gives CDR1 MNHNS, CDR2 SASEGT. The CDR3 spells CASSAGTDSGNTIYF. Written as DNA, the CDR3 is TGTGCCAGCAGTGCGGGGACAGACTCTGGAAACACCATATATTTT.

V usage is TRBV11-2 and J usage is TRBJ2-1; either TRBD1 or TRBD2 may fit D (5 bases each). CDR3 length equals 13 residues. V lost 0 bases and J lost 10, with 10 bases in between. Germline V lookup: CDR1 SGHAT, CDR2 FQNNGV. The CDR3 loop is CASSLDVRDEQFF. The CDR3 coding sequence is TGTGCCAGCAGCTTAGATGTAAGGGACGAGCAGTTCTTC. Drawing the rest from reference TRBV11-2 and TRBJ2-1, the complete variable domain is EAGVAQSPRYKIIEKRQSVAFWCNPISGHATLYWYQQILGQGPKLLIQFQNNGVVDDSQLPKDRFSAERLKGVDSTLKIQPAKLEDSAVYLCASSLDVRDEQFFGPGTRLTVL.

This clonotype was recorded many times. The rearrangement uses TRBV19 and TRBJ2-7, with 11 bases that match TRBD2. The CDR3 is 15 residues long. Germline loops: CDR1 LNHDA, CDR2 SQIVND (reference sequence). J was trimmed by 7 bases and V by 1 base; bases with no gene match: 6. This CDR3 reads CASSIVAGGPGEQYF. The CDR3 DNA sequence: TGTGCCAGTAGTATAGTAGCGGGAGGGCCGGGGGAGCAGTACTTC.

The chain carries TRBV21-1 and TRBJ1-5; TRBD1 was called by the table and not checked on the DNA. TRBV21-1 counts as a pseudogene. The CDR3 covers 16 residues. For the CDR3, the DNA is TGTGCCAGCAGCAAAGATGAGGACAGGGGGAATCAGCCCCAGCATTTT. It yields the protein CASSKDEDRGNQPQHF.

In this sample, this clonotype turned up a few times. This sequence joins TRBV12-3 or TRBV12-4 and TRBJ2-6; TRBD1 aligns across 12 bases. With V trimmed by 2 bases and J by 3 bases, 5 bases remained unmatched. The CDR3 runs 18 residues. CDR3 coding DNA: TGTGCCAGCAGTTTAATGGGACAGGGGGCTCTTGGGGCCAACGTCCTGACTTTC. Protein: CASSLMGQGALGANVLTF.

The J gene is TRBJ2-2, the V gene TRBV24-1; TRBD1 or TRBD2 may be the D gene (5 bases each). Germline V gives CDR1 KGHDR, CDR2 SFDVKD. Trimming removed 11 bases from V and 0 bases from J, with 18 bases in between. The CDR3 runs to 16 residues. The CDR3 bases are TGTGCCAACGCACCGGGACGGGGATCGAACACCGGGGAGCTGTTTTTT. Translated, it gives CANAPGRGSNTGELFF.